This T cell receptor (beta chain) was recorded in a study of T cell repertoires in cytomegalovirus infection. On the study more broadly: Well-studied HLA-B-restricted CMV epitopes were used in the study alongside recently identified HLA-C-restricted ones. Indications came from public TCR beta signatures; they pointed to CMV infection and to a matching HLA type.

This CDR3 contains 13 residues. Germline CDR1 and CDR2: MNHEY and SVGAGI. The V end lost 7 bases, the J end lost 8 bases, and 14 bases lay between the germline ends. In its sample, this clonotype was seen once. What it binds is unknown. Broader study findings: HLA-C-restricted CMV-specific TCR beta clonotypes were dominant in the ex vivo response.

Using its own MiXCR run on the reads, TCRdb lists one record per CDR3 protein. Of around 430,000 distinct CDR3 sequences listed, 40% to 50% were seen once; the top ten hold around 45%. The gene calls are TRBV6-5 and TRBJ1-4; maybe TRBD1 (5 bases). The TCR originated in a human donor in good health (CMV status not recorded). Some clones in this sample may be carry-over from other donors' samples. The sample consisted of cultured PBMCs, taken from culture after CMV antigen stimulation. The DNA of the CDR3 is TGTGCCAGCACAAGGGGCGGGATGGAAAAACTGTTTTTT. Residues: CASTRGGMEKLFF.